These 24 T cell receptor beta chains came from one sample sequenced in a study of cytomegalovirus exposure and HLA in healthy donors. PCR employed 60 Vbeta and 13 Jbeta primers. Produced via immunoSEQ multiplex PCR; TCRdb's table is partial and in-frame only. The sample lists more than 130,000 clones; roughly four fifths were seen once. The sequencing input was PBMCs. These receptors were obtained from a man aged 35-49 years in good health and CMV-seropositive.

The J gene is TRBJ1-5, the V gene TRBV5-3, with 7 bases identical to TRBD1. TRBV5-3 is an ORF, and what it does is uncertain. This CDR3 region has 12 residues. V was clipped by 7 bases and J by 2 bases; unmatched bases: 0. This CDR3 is CARQGGNQPQHF. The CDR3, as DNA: TGTGCCAGACAGGGGGGCAATCAGCCCCAGCATTTT.

This CDR3 is CASSQERQGWEKLFF. DNA of the CDR3: TGCGCCAGCAGCCAAGAAAGGCAGGGTTGGGAAAAACTGTTTTTT. The V and J genes are TRBV4-1 and TRBJ1-4, with D possibly matching TRBD1 (5 bases). The CDR3 has 15 residues. With 0 bases removed from V and 8 bases from J, the gap between germline ends came to 13 bases. Germline CDR1 is MGHRA and CDR2 is YSYEKL.

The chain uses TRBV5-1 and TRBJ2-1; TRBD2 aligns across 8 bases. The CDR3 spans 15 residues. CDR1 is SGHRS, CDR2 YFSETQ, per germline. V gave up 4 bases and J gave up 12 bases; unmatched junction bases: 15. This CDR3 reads CASSTILAREEGQFF. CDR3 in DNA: TGCGCCAGCAGCACTATTCTAGCGCGGGAGGAGGGGCAGTTCTTC.

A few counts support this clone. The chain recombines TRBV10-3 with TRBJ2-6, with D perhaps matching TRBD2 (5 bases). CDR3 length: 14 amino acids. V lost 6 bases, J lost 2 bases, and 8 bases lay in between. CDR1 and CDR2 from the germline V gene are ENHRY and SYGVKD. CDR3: CAISGVPGANVLTF. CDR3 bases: TGTGCCATCAGCGGGGTTCCTGGGGCCAACGTCCTGACTTTC.

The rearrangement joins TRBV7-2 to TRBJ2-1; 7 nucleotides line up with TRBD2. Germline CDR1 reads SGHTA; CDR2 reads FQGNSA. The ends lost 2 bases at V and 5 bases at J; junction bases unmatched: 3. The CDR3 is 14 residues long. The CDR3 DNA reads TGTGCCAGCAGCTTACGGGACTATAACAATGAGCAGTTCTTC. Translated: CASSLRDYNNEQFF.

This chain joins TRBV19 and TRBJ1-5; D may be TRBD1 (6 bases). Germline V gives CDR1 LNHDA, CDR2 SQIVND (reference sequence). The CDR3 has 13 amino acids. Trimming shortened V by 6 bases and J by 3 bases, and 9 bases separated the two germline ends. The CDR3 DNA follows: TGTGCCAGTAGCGCAGGGGTCAATCAGCCCCAGCATTTT. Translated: CASSAGVNQPQHF. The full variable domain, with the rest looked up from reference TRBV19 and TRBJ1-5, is DGGITQSPKYLFRKEGQNVTLSCEQNLNHDAMYWYRQDPGQGLRLIYYSQIVNDFQKGDIAEGYSVSREKKESFPLTVTSAQKNPTAFYLCASSAGVNQPQHFGDGTRLSIL.

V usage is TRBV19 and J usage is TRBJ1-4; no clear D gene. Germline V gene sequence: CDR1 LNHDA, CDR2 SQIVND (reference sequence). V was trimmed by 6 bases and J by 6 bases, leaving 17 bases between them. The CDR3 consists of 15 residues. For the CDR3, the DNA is TGTGCCAGTAGCACGTTGGCGGGGTTGTATGAAAAACTGTTTTTT. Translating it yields CASSTLAGLYEKLFF. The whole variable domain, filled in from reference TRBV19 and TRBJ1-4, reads DGGITQSPKYLFRKEGQNVTLSCEQNLNHDAMYWYRQDPGQGLRLIYYSQIVNDFQKGDIAEGYSVSREKKESFPLTVTSAQKNPTAFYLCASSTLAGLYEKLFFGSGTQLSVL.

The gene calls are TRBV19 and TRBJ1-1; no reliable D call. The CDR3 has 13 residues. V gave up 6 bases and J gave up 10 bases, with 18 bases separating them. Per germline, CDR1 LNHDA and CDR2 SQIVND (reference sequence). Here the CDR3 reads CASRSPAAGRAFF. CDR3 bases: TGTGCCAGTAGATCCCCCGCGGCCGGGAGAGCTTTCTTT.

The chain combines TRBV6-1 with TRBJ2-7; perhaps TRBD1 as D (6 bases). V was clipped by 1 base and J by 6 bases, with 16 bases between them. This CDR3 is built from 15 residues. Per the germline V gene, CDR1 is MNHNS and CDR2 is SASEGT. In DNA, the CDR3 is TGTGCCAGCAGTGAAGATCAAAACAGGGTCAGCGAGCAGTACTTC. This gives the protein CASSEDQNRVSEQYF.

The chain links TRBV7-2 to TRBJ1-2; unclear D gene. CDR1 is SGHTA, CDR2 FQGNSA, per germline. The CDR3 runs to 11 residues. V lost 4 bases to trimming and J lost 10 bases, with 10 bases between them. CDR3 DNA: TGTGCCAGCAGCTCCGGACTCTCCTACACCTTC. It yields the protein CASSSGLSYTF. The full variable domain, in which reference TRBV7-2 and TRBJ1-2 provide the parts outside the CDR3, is GAGVSQSPSNKVTEKGKDVELRCDPISGHTALYWYRQSLGQGLEFLIYFQGNSAPDKSGLPSDRFSAERTGGSVSTLTIQRTQQEDSAVYLCASSSGLSYTFGSGTRLTVV.

The CDR3 DNA sequence: TGTGCCAGCAGCCTGGGGACTAGCGTGAACACCGGGGAGCTGTTTTTT. It specifies CASSLGTSVNTGELFF. V usage is TRBV7-9 and J usage is TRBJ2-2; the match to TRBD2 covers 10 bases. The V segment lost 5 bases and the J segment 1 base; nucleotides outside the gene matches: 4. Germline V lookup: CDR1 SEHNR, CDR2 FQNEAQ (reference sequence). The CDR3 extends over 16 amino acids.

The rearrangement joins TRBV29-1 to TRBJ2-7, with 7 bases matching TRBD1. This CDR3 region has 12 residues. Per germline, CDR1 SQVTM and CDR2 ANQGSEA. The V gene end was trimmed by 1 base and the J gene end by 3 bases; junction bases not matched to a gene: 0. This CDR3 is CSVEGQGYEQYF. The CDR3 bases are TGCAGCGTTGAAGGACAGGGCTACGAGCAGTACTTC.

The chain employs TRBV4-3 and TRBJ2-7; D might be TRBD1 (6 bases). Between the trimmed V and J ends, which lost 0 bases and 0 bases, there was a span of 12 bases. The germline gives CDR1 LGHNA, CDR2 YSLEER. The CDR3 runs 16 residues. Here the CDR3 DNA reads TGCGCCAGCAGCCAAGACCGACAGGCGATCTCCTACGAGCAGTACTTC. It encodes CASSQDRQAISYEQYF.

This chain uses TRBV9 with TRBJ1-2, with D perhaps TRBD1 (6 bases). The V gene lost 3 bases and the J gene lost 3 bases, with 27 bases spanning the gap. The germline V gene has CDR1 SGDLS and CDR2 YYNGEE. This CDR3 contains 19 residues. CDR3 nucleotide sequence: TGTGCCAGCAGCGGAGGGGGGGCTCGGACTCACGGTCGGTACTATGGCTACACCTTC. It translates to CASSGGGARTHGRYYGYTF.

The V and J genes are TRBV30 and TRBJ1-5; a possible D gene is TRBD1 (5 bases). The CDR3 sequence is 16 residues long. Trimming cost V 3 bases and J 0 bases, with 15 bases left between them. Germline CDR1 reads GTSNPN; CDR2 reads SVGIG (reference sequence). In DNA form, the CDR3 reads TGTGCCTGGAGCTCGGGGGAACCAAATAGCAATCAGCCCCAGCATTTT. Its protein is CAWSSGEPNSNQPQHF.

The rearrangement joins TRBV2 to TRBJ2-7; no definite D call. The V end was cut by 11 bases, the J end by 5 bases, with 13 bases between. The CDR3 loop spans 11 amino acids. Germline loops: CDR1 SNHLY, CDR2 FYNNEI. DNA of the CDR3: TGTGCCTCCAACCCCCCTAACGAGCAGTACTTC. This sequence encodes CASNPPNEQYF.

CDR3: CASSPPGQFYYGYTF. The CDR3 coding sequence is TGTGCCAGCAGCCCCCCTGGACAGTTTTACTATGGCTACACCTTC. The chain is built from TRBV7-9 and TRBJ1-2; possible D gene TRBD1, 6 bases. V was clipped by 5 bases and J by 3 bases, with 16 bases between them. CDR1 SEHNR and CDR2 FQNEAQ come from the germline V gene (reference sequence). The CDR3 has 15 residues.

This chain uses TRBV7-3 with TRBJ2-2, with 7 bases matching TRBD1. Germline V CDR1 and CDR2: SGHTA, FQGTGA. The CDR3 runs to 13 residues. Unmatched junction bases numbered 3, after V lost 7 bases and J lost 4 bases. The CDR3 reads CASKRDSTGELFF. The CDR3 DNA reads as TGTGCCAGCAAACGGGACAGCACCGGGGAGCTGTTTTTT.

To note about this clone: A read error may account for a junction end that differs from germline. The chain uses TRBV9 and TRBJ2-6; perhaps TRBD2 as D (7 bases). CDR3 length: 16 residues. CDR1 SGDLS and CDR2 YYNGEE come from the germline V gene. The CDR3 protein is CASSLGGASGANVLTF. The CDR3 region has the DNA TGTGCCAGCAGCCTGGGGGGGGCCTCTGGGGCCAACGTTCTGACTTTC.

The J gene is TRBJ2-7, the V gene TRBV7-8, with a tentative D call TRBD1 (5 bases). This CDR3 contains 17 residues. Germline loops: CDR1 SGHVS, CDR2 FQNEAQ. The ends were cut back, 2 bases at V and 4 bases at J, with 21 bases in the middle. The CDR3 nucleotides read TGTGCCAGCAGCTTACAGATTTTAGGGCCCAAGGGGTACGAGCAGTACTTC. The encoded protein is CASSLQILGPKGYEQYF.

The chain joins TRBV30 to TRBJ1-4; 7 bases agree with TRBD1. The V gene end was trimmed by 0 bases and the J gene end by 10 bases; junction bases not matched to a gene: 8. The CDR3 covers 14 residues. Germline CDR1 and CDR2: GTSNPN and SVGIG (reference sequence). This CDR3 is CAWSVLTGSGKLFF. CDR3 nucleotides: TGTGCCTGGAGTGTACTGACAGGGTCTGGAAAACTGTTTTTT.

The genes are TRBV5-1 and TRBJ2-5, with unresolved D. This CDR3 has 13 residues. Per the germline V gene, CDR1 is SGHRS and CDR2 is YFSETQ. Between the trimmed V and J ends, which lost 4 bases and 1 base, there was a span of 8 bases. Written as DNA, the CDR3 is TGCGCCAGCAGCCCGGTGATCCAAGAGACCCAGTACTTC. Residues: CASSPVIQETQYF.

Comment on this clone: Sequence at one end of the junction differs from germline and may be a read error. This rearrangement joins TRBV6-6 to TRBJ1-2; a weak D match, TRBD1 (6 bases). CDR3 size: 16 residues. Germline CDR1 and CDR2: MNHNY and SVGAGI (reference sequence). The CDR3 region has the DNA TGTGCCAGCAGTTACTCGATGCAGGGGCGCGGCTATGGCTACATCTTC. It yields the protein CASSYSMQGRGYGYIF.

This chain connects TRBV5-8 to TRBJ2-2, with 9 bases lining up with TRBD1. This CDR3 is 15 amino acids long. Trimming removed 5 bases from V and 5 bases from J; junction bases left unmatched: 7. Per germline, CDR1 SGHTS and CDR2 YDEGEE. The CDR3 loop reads CASSRDRAWTGELFF. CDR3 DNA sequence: TGTGCCAGCAGTCGGGACAGGGCTTGGACCGGGGAGCTGTTTTTT.